Listed below are T cell receptor beta chains from one sample, sequenced in a study of control samples from healthy donors and cancer patients. The protocol was immunoSEQ multiplex PCR, while the TCRdb copy is restricted to in-frame clones and leaves out a portion. Among some 130,000 clones, about 93% were seen once, and the ten largest hold approximately 1.7%. What was sequenced was PBMCs. All receptors come from a man in his fifties or sixties with head and neck cancer. Each CDR3 is given with its conserved first and last residue. Each record gives: J gene, D gene, clone size, V gene, CDR3 DNA, CDR3 protein. D genes are given only for firm matches. Part of the rows lack a size; the others show once, few, many or a class for expanded clones.

j_call: TRBJ1-5; d_call: .; clone_size: .; v_call: TRBV19; cdr3_nt: TGTGCCAGTAGCCTAAAGAGCAATCAGCCCCAGCATTTT; cdr3_aa: CASSLKSNQPQHF
j_call: TRBJ2-3; d_call: .; clone_size: .; v_call: TRBV18; cdr3_nt: TGTGCCAGCTCACTGACAGAAAAAGATACGCAGTATTTT; cdr3_aa: CASSLTEKDTQYF
j_call: TRBJ1-1; d_call: .; clone_size: .; v_call: TRBV3-1/TRBV3-2; cdr3_nt: TGTGCCAGCAGCCTCCCAGGGTTCGAACCTGAAGCTTTCTTT; cdr3_aa: CASSLPGFEPEAFF
j_call: TRBJ2-3; d_call: TRBD2; clone_size: .; v_call: TRBV7-3; cdr3_nt: TGTGCCAGCAGCTCCCTAGCGGCTGATACGCAGTATTTT; cdr3_aa: CASSSLAADTQYF
j_call: TRBJ1-4; d_call: TRBD1; clone_size: .; v_call: TRBV7-9; cdr3_nt: TGTGCCAGCAGCTCGAGGACAGGGTTGAATGAAAAACTGTTTTTT; cdr3_aa: CASSSRTGLNEKLFF
j_call: TRBJ2-3; d_call: TRBD1; clone_size: once; v_call: TRBV6-5; cdr3_nt: TGTGCCAGCAGCTCCCCGGGACAGGGGACAGATACGCAGTATTTT; cdr3_aa: CASSSPGQGTDTQYF
j_call: TRBJ1-2; d_call: TRBD1; clone_size: .; v_call: TRBV28; cdr3_nt: TGTGCCAGCAGTCCTCCTGAACCCCAGGGGGCCTATGGCTACACCTTC; cdr3_aa: CASSPPEPQGAYGYTF
j_call: TRBJ1-1; d_call: .; clone_size: .; v_call: TRBV9; cdr3_nt: TGTGCCAGCAGCGGCCGACCGGATCAAAACACTGAAGCTTTCTTT; cdr3_aa: CASSGRPDQNTEAFF
j_call: TRBJ2-5; d_call: .; clone_size: .; v_call: TRBV5-1; cdr3_nt: TGCGCCAGCAGCTCTATCGAGGGTAGGGAGACCCAGTACTTC; cdr3_aa: CASSSIEGRETQYF
j_call: TRBJ2-3; d_call: TRBD2; clone_size: once; v_call: TRBV7-6; cdr3_nt: TGTGCCAGCAGCTCTTGGACTAGCGGGGGCACAGATACGCAGTATTTT; cdr3_aa: CASSSWTSGGTDTQYF
j_call: TRBJ2-3; d_call: TRBD2; clone_size: .; v_call: TRBV6-4; cdr3_nt: TGTGCCAGCAGTTATAGCGGGGGGGCCGCAGATACGCAGTATTTT; cdr3_aa: CASSYSGGAADTQYF
j_call: TRBJ2-5; d_call: TRBD2; clone_size: .; v_call: TRBV4-2; cdr3_nt: TGTGCCAGCAGCCAATTCGTCCCAGCGGGGGATCTACAAGAGACCCAGTACTTC; cdr3_aa: CASSQFVPAGDLQETQYF
j_call: TRBJ2-5; d_call: .; clone_size: .; v_call: TRBV9; cdr3_nt: TGTGCCAGCAGCCCCAGCCTAGGCGATGCGACCCAGTACTTC; cdr3_aa: CASSPSLGDATQYF
j_call: TRBJ1-1; d_call: .; clone_size: .; v_call: TRBV4-2; cdr3_nt: TGTGCCAGCAGCCAAGATCGATTAGCTCGGGGGGGAGCTTTCTTT; cdr3_aa: CASSQDRLARGGAFF
j_call: TRBJ2-5; d_call: .; clone_size: .; v_call: TRBV18; cdr3_nt: TGTGCCAGCTCATCCGGCCTGGGGGAGACCCAGTACTTC; cdr3_aa: CASSSGLGETQYF
j_call: TRBJ1-1; d_call: .; clone_size: .; v_call: TRBV18; cdr3_nt: TGTGCCAGCTCACCGCCCTGGGGGGCAGAAGCGACTGAAGCTTTCTTT; cdr3_aa: CASSPPWGAEATEAFF
j_call: TRBJ1-2; d_call: .; clone_size: .; v_call: TRBV21-1; cdr3_nt: TGTGGCCAGCCTGTAACAGGTGCCCGTTGGGGCTACACCTTC; cdr3_aa: CGQPVTGARWGYTF
j_call: TRBJ2-7; d_call: TRBD2; clone_size: .; v_call: TRBV7-2; cdr3_nt: TGTGCCAGCCGCCGCTTAGCGGGGTTCTACGAGCAGTACTTC; cdr3_aa: CASRRLAGFYEQYF
j_call: TRBJ2-3; d_call: .; clone_size: .; v_call: TRBV5-4; cdr3_nt: TGTGCCAGCAGCCGATCCGGGGGCACAGATACGCAGTATTTT; cdr3_aa: CASSRSGGTDTQYF
j_call: TRBJ1-1; d_call: TRBD1; clone_size: .; v_call: TRBV7-2; cdr3_nt: TGTGCCAGCAGCTTGGCAGGGGGAGTCACTGAAGCTTTCTTT; cdr3_aa: CASSLAGGVTEAFF
j_call: TRBJ1-4; d_call: .; clone_size: .; v_call: TRBV4-3; cdr3_nt: TGCGCCAGCAGCCCGGACAGTAATGAAAAACTGTTTTTT; cdr3_aa: CASSPDSNEKLFF
j_call: TRBJ2-3; d_call: .; clone_size: .; v_call: TRBV28; cdr3_nt: TGTGCCAGCAGTTCGGGCCGCGGCGGTTTGTTCACGCAGTATTTT; cdr3_aa: CASSSGRGGLFTQYF
j_call: TRBJ1-4; d_call: .; clone_size: .; v_call: TRBV10-1; cdr3_nt: TGCGCCAGCAGTGAGTGGGCAGTCACTAATGAAAAACTGTTTTTT; cdr3_aa: CASSEWAVTNEKLFF
j_call: TRBJ1-4; d_call: .; clone_size: .; v_call: TRBV6-6; cdr3_nt: TGTGCCAGCAGCCTAACAGGGTACGAAAAACTGTTTTTT; cdr3_aa: CASSLTGYEKLFF
j_call: TRBJ2-1; d_call: .; clone_size: .; v_call: TRBV7-9; cdr3_nt: TGTGCCAGCAGCCAAGAGAGGGGTTACAATGAGCAGTTCTTC; cdr3_aa: CASSQERGYNEQFF
j_call: TRBJ2-3; d_call: TRBD1; clone_size: few; v_call: TRBV7-9; cdr3_nt: TGTGCCAGCAGTCAGGGGGCCCTTGTAGATACGCAGTATTTT; cdr3_aa: CASSQGALVDTQYF
j_call: TRBJ1-5; d_call: .; clone_size: .; v_call: TRBV6-5; cdr3_nt: TGTGCCAGCAGTATTAGGGGGAATCAGCCCCAGCATTTT; cdr3_aa: CASSIRGNQPQHF
j_call: TRBJ1-5; d_call: .; clone_size: .; v_call: TRBV29-1; cdr3_nt: TGCAGCGTTTTGGAGGGCCCCCCCAATCAGCCCCAGCATTTT; cdr3_aa: CSVLEGPPNQPQHF
j_call: TRBJ1-2; d_call: .; clone_size: .; v_call: TRBV4-2; cdr3_nt: TGTGCCAGCAGCCATCTGGGGGGGGGAGGCTATGGCTACACCTTC; cdr3_aa: CASSHLGGGGYGYTF
j_call: TRBJ1-4; d_call: .; clone_size: once; v_call: TRBV6-5; cdr3_nt: TGTGCCAGCAGTAGCCCGGGGCAGGCGGATGAAAAACTGTTTTTT; cdr3_aa: CASSSPGQADEKLFF
j_call: TRBJ1-4; d_call: .; clone_size: .; v_call: TRBV11-2; cdr3_nt: TGTGCCAGCAGCTTGGGAGGGGTGGGTGAAAAACTGTTTTTT; cdr3_aa: CASSLGGVGEKLFF
j_call: TRBJ2-7; d_call: .; clone_size: .; v_call: TRBV6-5; cdr3_nt: TGTGCCAGCAGTTCGCGGCTGGGCGAGCAGTACTTC; cdr3_aa: CASSSRLGEQYF
j_call: TRBJ2-1; d_call: TRBD2; clone_size: .; v_call: TRBV7-8; cdr3_nt: TGTGCCAGCAGCTTACGATCTACTAGCGGACATAGATCGGTCTACAATGAGCAGTTCTTC; cdr3_aa: CASSLRSTSGHRSVYNEQFF
j_call: TRBJ2-1; d_call: .; clone_size: .; v_call: TRBV28; cdr3_nt: TGTGCCAGCAGTCCCTGGACGCACAATGAGCAGTTCTTC; cdr3_aa: CASSPWTHNEQFF
j_call: TRBJ2-5; d_call: .; clone_size: .; v_call: TRBV5-1; cdr3_nt: TGCGCCAGCAGCTTGGAGAGGGTGCGAGGTGAGACCCAGTACTTC; cdr3_aa: CASSLERVRGETQYF
j_call: TRBJ2-5; d_call: .; clone_size: .; v_call: TRBV18; cdr3_nt: TGTGCCAGCTCACTGACCCAAGAGACCCAGTACTTC; cdr3_aa: CASSLTQETQYF
j_call: TRBJ1-4; d_call: .; clone_size: .; v_call: TRBV9; cdr3_nt: TGTGCCAGCAGCTATCAGAGTAGGACTAATGAAAAACTGTTTTTT; cdr3_aa: CASSYQSRTNEKLFF
j_call: TRBJ2-1; d_call: .; clone_size: .; v_call: TRBV7-3; cdr3_nt: TGTGCCAGCAGCTTAGAACGGGGGTATGAGCAGTTCTTC; cdr3_aa: CASSLERGYEQFF
j_call: TRBJ1-4; d_call: TRBD1; clone_size: once; v_call: TRBV5-1; cdr3_nt: TGCGCCAGCAGCTTGGGTTCGGGACAGGGAAATGAAAAACTGTTTTTT; cdr3_aa: CASSLGSGQGNEKLFF
j_call: TRBJ1-2; d_call: .; clone_size: .; v_call: TRBV6-5; cdr3_nt: TGTGCCAGCAGTTACGTAGCCGGGAACTATGGCTACACCTTC; cdr3_aa: CASSYVAGNYGYTF
j_call: TRBJ2-3; d_call: .; clone_size: few; v_call: TRBV9; cdr3_nt: TGTGCCAGCAGCGTAGGGGCAGATACGCAGTATTTT; cdr3_aa: CASSVGADTQYF
j_call: TRBJ2-1; d_call: .; clone_size: .; v_call: TRBV27; cdr3_nt: TGTGCCAGCAGTTCCCCGGGACACCTATACAATGAGCAGTTCTTC; cdr3_aa: CASSSPGHLYNEQFF
j_call: TRBJ2-2; d_call: .; clone_size: .; v_call: TRBV6-2/TRBV6-3; cdr3_nt: TGTGCCAGCAGCCTGGTCCAGCTGAACACCGGGGAGCTGTTTTTT; cdr3_aa: CASSLVQLNTGELFF
j_call: TRBJ2-2; d_call: .; clone_size: .; v_call: TRBV30; cdr3_nt: TGTGCCTGGGGGGTAGCAAGGAACACCGGGGAGCTGTTTTTT; cdr3_aa: CAWGVARNTGELFF
j_call: TRBJ1-1; d_call: .; clone_size: once; v_call: TRBV7-2; cdr3_nt: TGTGCCAGCAGCTACCCGCGTCCTATTGCTGAAGCTTTCTTT; cdr3_aa: CASSYPRPIAEAFF
j_call: TRBJ2-7; d_call: TRBD1; clone_size: .; v_call: TRBV19; cdr3_nt: TGTGCCAGTAGCTGGGGACAGGGGTCCTACGAGCAGTACTTC; cdr3_aa: CASSWGQGSYEQYF
j_call: TRBJ2-7; d_call: .; clone_size: .; v_call: TRBV4-2; cdr3_nt: TGTGCCAGCAGCCTGGCCGGGGACGGGTTGGGAGTATTC; cdr3_aa: CASSLAGDGLGVF
j_call: TRBJ2-3; d_call: TRBD2; clone_size: .; v_call: TRBV3-1/TRBV3-2; cdr3_nt: TGTGCCAGCAGCCAAATGGGGACTAGCGGGGGGGCCGATACGCAGTATTTT; cdr3_aa: CASSQMGTSGGADTQYF
j_call: TRBJ2-7; d_call: TRBD1; clone_size: .; v_call: TRBV7-6; cdr3_nt: TGTGCCAGCAGCCCGGGACAGGGAAAGAGGCCATCCTACGAGCAGTACTTC; cdr3_aa: CASSPGQGKRPSYEQYF
j_call: TRBJ2-7; d_call: .; clone_size: once; v_call: TRBV2; cdr3_nt: TGTGCCAGCAGTGTCCAGAGGCAAGGCTACGAGCAGTACTTC; cdr3_aa: CASSVQRQGYEQYF
j_call: TRBJ1-2; d_call: .; clone_size: .; v_call: TRBV5-1; cdr3_nt: TGCGCCAGCAGCCCGGAGGGTAACTATGGCTACACCTTC; cdr3_aa: CASSPEGNYGYTF
j_call: TRBJ1-5; d_call: TRBD1; clone_size: .; v_call: TRBV19; cdr3_nt: TGTGCCAGTACCGCAACGCCACAGGGGATTAATCAGCCCCAGCATTTT; cdr3_aa: CASTATPQGINQPQHF
j_call: TRBJ2-3; d_call: TRBD2; clone_size: .; v_call: TRBV6-2/TRBV6-3; cdr3_nt: TGTGCCAGCAGCGGACTAGCGGGGGCGCTCCCAGATACGCAGTATTTT; cdr3_aa: CASSGLAGALPDTQYF
j_call: TRBJ2-2; d_call: TRBD1; clone_size: .; v_call: TRBV18; cdr3_nt: TGTGCCAGCTCGTACATTCAGGGGGCCGGGGAGCTGTTTTTT; cdr3_aa: CASSYIQGAGELFF
j_call: TRBJ2-3; d_call: TRBD2; clone_size: .; v_call: TRBV4-1; cdr3_nt: TGCGCCAGCAGCCGGTCTCGGCCGCTAGCGGTCTCAGATACGCAGTATTTT; cdr3_aa: CASSRSRPLAVSDTQYF
j_call: TRBJ1-4; d_call: .; clone_size: .; v_call: TRBV5-4; cdr3_nt: TGTGCCAGCAGCTTGGGCGGGGGTGAGGAAAAACTGTTTTTT; cdr3_aa: CASSLGGGEEKLFF
j_call: TRBJ2-7; d_call: TRBD2; clone_size: .; v_call: TRBV6-6; cdr3_nt: TGTGCCAGCAGGCCTAGCGGGGGATCCTACGAGCAGTACTTC; cdr3_aa: CASRPSGGSYEQYF
j_call: TRBJ1-1; d_call: TRBD1; clone_size: .; v_call: TRBV10-3; cdr3_nt: TGTGCCATCAGTGAGTCTAGGACAGGGGTTATCCTCATGAACACTGAAGCTTTCTTT; cdr3_aa: CAISESRTGVILMNTEAFF
j_call: TRBJ2-1; d_call: .; clone_size: .; v_call: TRBV5-4; cdr3_nt: TGTGCCAGCAGCTTTATCAATGAGCAGTTCTTC; cdr3_aa: CASSFINEQFF